This T cell receptor (beta chain) is from a study of T cell repertoires in cytomegalovirus infection. TCRdb used MiXCR to reprocess the reads, holding one entry per CDR3 protein. The sample includes roughly 230,000 distinct CDR3 sequences, roughly 12% of them seen just once. Germline trimming cut 5 bases from V and 2 bases from J; bases unmatched to any gene: 2. Germline CDR1 SNHLY, CDR2 FYNNEI. CDR3 length: 16 amino acids. The sequencing input was PBMCs. The genes are TRBV2 and TRBJ2-5, with 16 bases that match TRBD2. This sequence was found in a human donor in good health (CMV status not recorded). Some clones in this sample may be carry-over from other donors' samples. The CDR3 bases are TGTGCCAGCAGTAGGGGACTAGCGGGAGGGCAAGAGACCCAGTACTTC. Translated, it gives CASSRGLAGGQETQYF. The complete variable domain, with remaining parts taken from reference TRBV2 and TRBJ2-5, reads EPEVTQTPSHQVTQMGQEVILRCVPISNHLYFYWYRQILGQKVEFLVSFYNNEISEKSEIFDDQFSVERPDGSNFTLKIRSTKLEDSAMYFCASSRGLAGGQETQYFGPGTRLLVL.